A selection of T cell receptor beta chains follows, all from one sample in a study of OX40 agonist ivuxolimab in advanced cancers. The data were produced by immunoSEQ multiplex PCR, yet TCRdb's version contains in-frame clones alone and is incomplete. This sample has approximately 2,100 clones, with over 65% found just once. This material consisted of CD4+ or CD8+ T cells sorted from blood, taken in a trial of the OX40 agonist ivuxolimab. The source of these receptors is an adult with an advanced solid tumor such as melanoma, head and neck, liver or kidney cancer. The CDR3 runs from the conserved cysteine through the conserved F or W. The D gene is left open where the match is weak. Rows may omit the clone size; those that give it use once, few, many or a size class.

v_gene	abundance	d_gene	j_gene	CDR3nt	CDR3aa
TRBV4-1	-	TRBD2	TRBJ2-3	TGCGCCAGCAGCCAAGATGCGCGGGAGAGCTCCACAGATACGCAGTATTTT	CASSQDARESSTDTQYF
TRBV7-9	-	-	TRBJ1-2	TGTGCCAGCAGCTCTTCAGGGTATAGGAACTATGGCTACACCTTC	CASSSSGYRNYGYTF
TRBV19	-	TRBD1	TRBJ1-5	TGTGCCAGTAGTATAGATTGGACAGGGTATTTGCAGCCCCAGCATTTT	CASSIDWTGYLQPQHF
TRBV7-9	-	TRBD2	TRBJ2-7	TGTGCCAGCAGCCCGACTAGCGGTTCCTACGAGCAGTACTTC	CASSPTSGSYEQYF
TRBV11-1	-	-	TRBJ2-7	TGTGCCAGCAGCTTAGACAGGGCCTCCTACGAGCAGTACTTC	CASSLDRASYEQYF
TRBV7-9	few	TRBD1	TRBJ1-5	TGTGCCAGCAGCCTAGATCGGGACAGACAGCCCCAGCATTTT	CASSLDRDRQPQHF
TRBV9	-	TRBD2	TRBJ2-5	TGTGCCAGCAGCGTAGAGGTGGGAGGGCAAGAGACCCAGTACTTC	CASSVEVGGQETQYF
TRBV19	-	-	TRBJ1-5	TGTGCCAGTAGTATAGATAATATTTCCGACAGTACAAATCAGCCCCAGCATTTT	CASSIDNISDSTNQPQHF
TRBV9	-	-	TRBJ1-5	TGTGCCAGCAGCGTAGGTTGGGATCAGCCCCAGCATTTT	CASSVGWDQPQHF
TRBV2	few	TRBD2	TRBJ2-7	TGTGCCAGCAGTGGCATGACTAGCGGGCGGAACTCCTACGAGCAGTACTTC	CASSGMTSGRNSYEQYF
TRBV6-1	-	-	TRBJ2-4	TGTGCCAGCAGTTGGGCAAACATTCAGTACTTC	CASSWANIQYF
TRBV5-6	-	-	TRBJ1-5	TGTGCCAGCAGCTTGTGGGGGGGAAATCAGCCCCAGCATTTT	CASSLWGGNQPQHF
TRBV7-9	-	-	TRBJ2-5	TGTGCCAGCAGCAGTAATAGACGGGGCAGAGAGACCCAGTACTTC	CASSSNRRGRETQYF
TRBV2	-	-	TRBJ2-1	TGTGCCAGCAATAGAGGGAACAATGAGCAGTTCTTC	CASNRGNNEQFF
TRBV7-7	-	-	TRBJ2-1	TGTGCTAGCAGCTTCAGGAGAGGGAATGAGCAGTTCTTC	CASSFRRGNEQFF
TRBV10-3	-	-	TRBJ2-6	TGTGCCATCAGTGGAATGTGCTGTATACAAAGTCGGGCCAACGTCCTGACTTTC	CAISGMCCIQSRANVLTF
TRBV28	-	-	TRBJ2-3	TGTGCCAGTGCTTTCGTGAGTGGCACAGATACGCAGTATTTT	CASAFVSGTDTQYF
TRBV5-2	-	-	TRBJ1-2	TGTGCCAGCAAGAGTATAGGAGTACGAAAGACCTATGGCTACACCTTC	CASKSIGVRKTYGYTF
TRBV6-6	-	-	TRBJ2-1	TGTGCCAGCAGTTACTCCCAGGGCGACAATGAGCAGTTCTTC	CASSYSQGDNEQFF
TRBV9	few	-	TRBJ1-5	TGTGCCAGCAGCGTAGGCGTCTCAAATCAGCCCCAGCATTTT	CASSVGVSNQPQHF
TRBV2	few	TRBD2	TRBJ2-5	TGTGCCAGCATTTTAGCGGGAGTGACCCAAGAGACCCAGTACTTC	CASILAGVTQETQYF
TRBV2	once	TRBD2	TRBJ2-1	TGTGCCAGCAGTGAGGGTCTAGCGGCCTACAATGAGCAGTTCTTC	CASSEGLAAYNEQFF